This T cell receptor beta chain comes out of a study of tumor-infiltrating lymphocytes in localized non-small cell lung cancer. Findings and limits, study-wide: TCRbeta sequencing showed higher T cell infiltration in tumors than uninvolved lung. Immunotypes IM1 and IM2 had similar TCR-derived T-cell fractions.

As to this clone: Its antigen remains unidentified.

The repertoire was sequenced with immunoSEQ multiplex PCR; TCRdb's copy has only in-frame clones and lacks some. Among 6,900 or so clones listed, around 70% were seen once. This CDR3 has 11 amino acids. Per germline, CDR1 DFQATT and CDR2 SNEGSKA (reference sequence). Between the trimmed V and J ends, which lost 3 bases and 2 bases, there was a span of 3 bases. The material sequenced was uninvolved lung tissue not adjacent to the tumor. The TCR originated in a human donor with non-small cell lung cancer. This chain joins TRBV20-1 and TRBJ2-3; D remains ambiguous. The CDR3 nucleotides are TGCAGTGCTAGTCACACAGATACGCAGTATTTT. It specifies CSASHTDTQYF.